This T cell receptor (beta chain) was recovered during a study of blood T cell repertoires in COVID-19. Study background: Acute-phase and convalescent COVID-19 samples originated in the United States, Italy and Spain.

V shed 0 bases, J shed 2 bases, and the junction held 4 bases outside the gene matches. Germline values: CDR1 SGDLS, CDR2 YYNGEE. The CDR3 is 16 residues long. Methods used by the authors: How many nucleated cells were present was estimated from reference gene primer amplification. The method was immunoSEQ multiplex PCR; TCRdb's version includes in-frame clones alone and lacks a portion of them. That table gives V, J and clone size, and the DNA gave D and trimming. The sample includes 89,000 or so clones, about 85% of them seen just once. This rearrangement joins TRBV9 to TRBJ2-3; TRBD2 agrees at 9 bases. This TCR was sampled from a man older than 75 with acute or convalescent COVID-19. What was sequenced was peripheral blood. DNA for the CDR3: TGTGCCAGCAGCGTAGTCCCTAGCGGGATCACAGATACGCAGTATTTT. The encoded protein is CASSVVPSGITDTQYF.